This T cell receptor (beta chain) appears in the sequencing data of a study of regulatory T cells in long-lasting Graves disease. The CDR3 extends over 13 amino acids. Between the trimmed V and J ends, which lost 1 base and 3 bases, there was a span of 7 bases. From germline, CDR1 is SGHAT and CDR2 FQNNGV. Specified time point: newly diagnosed GD, antithyroid drugs for less than 3 months. Researchers made the TCR library from RNA that was extracted from PBMCs. CDR3 regions were amplified by Arm-PCR using iRepertoire HTBI primers to build TCR beta libraries. TCRdb ran MiXCR on the multiplex PCR reads and lists one entry per CDR3 protein. The sample consists of fewer than 350,000 distinct CDR3 sequences, 18% of them appearing once. Worth noting for this clonotype: Its antigen is still unknown.

Study findings and constraints: Having few samples may have compromised the accuracy. Gene preferences differed: TRBV28, TRBJ1-2, TRBJ2-5 in persistent cases. The work looked only at peripheral blood and did not look at thyroid tissue.

The material sequenced was peripheral blood mononuclear cells (PBMCs), taken at new diagnosis, from a patient treated with antithyroid drugs. This clonotype was obtained from a female donor with Graves disease. This sequence joins TRBV11-2 and TRBJ2-7; the D is unclear. The CDR3 DNA reads TGTGCCAGCAGCTTAGTCGCGATCTACGAGCAGTACTTC. Translating it yields CASSLVAIYEQYF. Full variable domain (missing parts from reference TRBV11-2 and TRBJ2-7): EAGVAQSPRYKIIEKRQSVAFWCNPISGHATLYWYQQILGQGPKLLIQFQNNGVVDDSQLPKDRFSAERLKGVDSTLKIQPAKLEDSAVYLCASSLVAIYEQYFGPGTRLTVT.